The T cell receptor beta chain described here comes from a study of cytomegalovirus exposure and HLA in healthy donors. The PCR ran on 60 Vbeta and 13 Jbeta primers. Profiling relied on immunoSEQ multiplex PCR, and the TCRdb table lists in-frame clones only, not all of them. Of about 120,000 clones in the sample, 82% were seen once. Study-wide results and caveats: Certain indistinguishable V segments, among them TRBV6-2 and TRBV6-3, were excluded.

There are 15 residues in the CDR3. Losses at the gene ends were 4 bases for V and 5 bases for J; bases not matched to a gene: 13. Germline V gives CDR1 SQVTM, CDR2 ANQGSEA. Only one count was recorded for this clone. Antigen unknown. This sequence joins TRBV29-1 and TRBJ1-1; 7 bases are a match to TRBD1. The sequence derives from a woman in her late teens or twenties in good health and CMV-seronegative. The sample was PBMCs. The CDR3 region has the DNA TGCAGCGTTGTCCCGCTACAGGGGTATGGTACTGAAGCTTTCTTT. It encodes CSVVPLQGYGTEAFF.